This T cell receptor (beta chain) was documented in a study of CD8+ T cells in alopecia areata. V was cut by 3 bases and J by 4 bases, with 13 bases left in between. The CDR3 is 14 amino acids. Germline CDR1 is MNHEY and CDR2 is SMNVEV (reference sequence). RNA, once extracted, was reverse transcribed into cDNA for use as the sequencing template. Profiled with immunoSEQ multiplex PCR; TCRdb holds only in-frame clones, not every one. The sample yields 90,000 to 120,000 clones, roughly 84% seen once. Noted treatment: oral pan-JAK inhibitor, 5-10 mg twice daily. Patients with alopecia areata provided lesional scalp punch biopsies as well as peripheral blood.

The material was CD8+ T cells sorted from blood, obtained at week 24, from a patient treated with tofacitinib. The TCR was taken from a human donor with alopecia areata. V usage is TRBV27 and J usage is TRBJ2-7, with D perhaps TRBD1 (5 bases). The DNA for the CDR3 is TGTGCCAGCAGTTTTGGGGCAGGCCCGTACGAGCAGTACTTC. Translation gives CASSFGAGPYEQYF.